This T cell receptor (beta chain) is drawn from a study of post-analysis software for immune sequencing data. Study information: Relapsing-remitting, secondary progressive and progressive-relapsing courses of multiple sclerosis were included. Study observations and caveats: Patients showed TRBV5-6, TRBV5-1 and TRBV20-1 among five TRBV segments more frequent than in controls.

The CDR3 contains 13 residues. Germline V gene lookup returns CDR1 SQVTM and CDR2 ANQGSEA. Turning to this clonotype: Its antigen remains unknown.

Unique molecular identifiers were carried by the TCR beta cDNA libraries. There were roughly 0.95 to 11 million T cells, and some 500,000 cDNA molecules came from them. TCRdb fed the PCR reads into MiXCR, producing one record per CDR3 protein. The sample lists about 680,000 distinct CDR3 sequences; approximately 60% were seen once. The clonotype comes from a girl aged 2 to 10 with multiple sclerosis. Sequencing input: blood. The chain employs TRBV29-1 and TRBJ2-7; 7 nucleotides match TRBD2. The J call is in doubt because the DNA end fits TRBJ2-5 better. Here the CDR3 reads CSVDGGVEETQYF. The CDR3 DNA reads TGCAGCGTTGATGGGGGGGTTGAAGAGACCCAGTACTTC.